This record looks at one T cell receptor beta chain sequence and its context. Its antigen is as yet unknown. The germline V gene has CDR1 LGHDT and CDR2 YNNKEL (reference sequence). The V end lost 0 bases, the J end lost 9 bases, and 12 bases lay between the germline ends. The CDR3 spans 15 residues. Sequenced by immunoSEQ multiplex PCR; TCRdb stores in-frame clones only, minus some. The sample holds about 180,000 clones, 70% to 90% seen once. The data originate from a study of T cell responses to AZD1222 COVID-19 vaccine. Study-level background: Second-dose intervals of approximately 4 or approximately 12 weeks were pooled.

Study conclusions and caveats: Variant regions that are unmutated are reportedly the target of nearly half of spike-specific TCRs.

The input for sequencing was peripheral blood, taken on day 0 of AZD1222 vaccination. This TCR was recovered from an adult in good health. The chain is built from TRBV3-1 (or the pseudogene TRBV3-2) and TRBJ1-6; D is undetermined. The CDR3 nucleotides read TGTGCCAGCAGCCAAGACAGCCCAGTCGGTTCACCCCTCCACTTT. Translation gives CASSQDSPVGSPLHF.